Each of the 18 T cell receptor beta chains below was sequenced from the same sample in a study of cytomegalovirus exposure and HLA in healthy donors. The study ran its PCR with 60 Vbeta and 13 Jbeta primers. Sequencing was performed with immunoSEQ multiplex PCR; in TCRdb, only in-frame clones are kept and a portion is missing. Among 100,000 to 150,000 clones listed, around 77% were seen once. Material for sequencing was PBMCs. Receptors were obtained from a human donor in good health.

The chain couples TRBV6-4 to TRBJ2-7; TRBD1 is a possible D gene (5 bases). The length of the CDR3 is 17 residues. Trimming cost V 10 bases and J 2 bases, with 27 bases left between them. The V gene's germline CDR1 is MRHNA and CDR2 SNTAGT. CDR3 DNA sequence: TGTGCCACCCGCATCAGGGCCGCTGGCCGTACTCCCTACGAGCAGTACTTC. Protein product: CATRIRAAGRTPYEQYF.

In DNA, the CDR3 is TGTGCCAGCAGCCCGGCAACAGGACAAGAGACCCAGTACTTC. This sequence encodes CASSPATGQETQYF. V and J are TRBV28 and TRBJ2-5, with D tentatively TRBD1 (5 bases). Trimming took off 6 bases at V and 2 bases at J, with 13 bases between the two ends. The CDR3 is 14 amino acids. CDR1 MDHEN and CDR2 SYDVKM come from the germline V gene.

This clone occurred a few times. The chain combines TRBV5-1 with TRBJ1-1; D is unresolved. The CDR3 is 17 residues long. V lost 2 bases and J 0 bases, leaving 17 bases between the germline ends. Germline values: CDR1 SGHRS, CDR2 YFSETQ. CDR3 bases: TGCGCCAGCAGCTTTCAGTCCCCGGGAGATTTGAACACTGAAGCTTTCTTT. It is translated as CASSFQSPGDLNTEAFF.

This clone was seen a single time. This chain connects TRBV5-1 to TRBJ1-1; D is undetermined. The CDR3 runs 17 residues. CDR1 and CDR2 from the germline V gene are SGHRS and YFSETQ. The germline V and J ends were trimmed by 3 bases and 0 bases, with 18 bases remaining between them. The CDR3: CASSSTVGGLMNTEAFF. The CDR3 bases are TGCGCCAGCAGCTCCACCGTGGGAGGGCTCATGAACACTGAAGCTTTCTTT.

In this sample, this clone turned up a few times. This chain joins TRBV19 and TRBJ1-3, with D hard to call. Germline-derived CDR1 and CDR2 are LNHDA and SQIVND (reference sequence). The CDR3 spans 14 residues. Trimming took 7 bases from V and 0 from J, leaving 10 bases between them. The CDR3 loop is CASTSGSSGNTIYF. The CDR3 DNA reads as TGTGCCAGTACCTCTGGCAGCTCTGGAAACACCATATATTTT.

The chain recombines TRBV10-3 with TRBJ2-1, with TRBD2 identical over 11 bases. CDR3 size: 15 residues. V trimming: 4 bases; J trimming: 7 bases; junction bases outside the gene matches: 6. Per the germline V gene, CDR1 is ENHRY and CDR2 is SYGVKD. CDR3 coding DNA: TGTGCCATCAGTGCTCTAGCGGGAGGAGGGAATGAGCAGTTCTTC. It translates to CAISALAGGGNEQFF.

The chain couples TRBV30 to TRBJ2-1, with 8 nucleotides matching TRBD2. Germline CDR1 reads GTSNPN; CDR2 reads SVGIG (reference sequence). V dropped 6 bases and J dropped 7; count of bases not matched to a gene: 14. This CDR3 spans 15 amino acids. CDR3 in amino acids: CACDHGSGSGNEQFF. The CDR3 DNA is TGTGCCTGCGATCACGGGAGCGGGAGTGGTAATGAGCAGTTCTTC. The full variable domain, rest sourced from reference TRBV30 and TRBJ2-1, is SQTIHQWPATLVQPVGSPLSLECTVEGTSNPNLYWYRQAAGRGLQLLFYSVGIGQISSEVPQNLSASRPQDRQFILSSKKLLLSDSGFYLCACDHGSGSGNEQFFGPGTRLTVL.

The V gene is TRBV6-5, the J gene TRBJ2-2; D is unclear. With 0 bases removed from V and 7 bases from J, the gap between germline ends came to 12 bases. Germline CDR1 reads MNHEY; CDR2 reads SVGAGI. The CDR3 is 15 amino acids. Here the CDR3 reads CASSYSTWYRGELFF. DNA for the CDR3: TGTGCCAGCAGTTACTCGACTTGGTACCGCGGGGAGCTGTTTTTT.

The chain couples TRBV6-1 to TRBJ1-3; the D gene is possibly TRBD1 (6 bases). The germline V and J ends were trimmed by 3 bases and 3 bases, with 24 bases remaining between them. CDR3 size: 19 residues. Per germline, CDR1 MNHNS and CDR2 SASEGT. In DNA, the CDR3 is TGTGCCAGCAGTGATTTCTTATCGTCGTGGGACACGGATGGAAACACCATATATTTT. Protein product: CASSDFLSSWDTDGNTIYF.

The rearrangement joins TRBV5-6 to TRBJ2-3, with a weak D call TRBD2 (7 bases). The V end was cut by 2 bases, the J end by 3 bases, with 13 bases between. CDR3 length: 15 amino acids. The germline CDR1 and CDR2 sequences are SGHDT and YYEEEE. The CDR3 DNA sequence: TGTGCCAGCAGCTTCTGGGGGGGGCGGACAGATACGCAGTATTTT. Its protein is CASSFWGGRTDTQYF. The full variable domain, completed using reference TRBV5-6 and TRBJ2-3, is DAGVTQSPTHLIKTRGQQVTLRCSPKSGHDTVSWYQQALGQGPQFIFQYYEEEERQRGNFPDRFSGHQFPNYSSELNVNALLLGDSALYLCASSFWGGRTDTQYFGPGTRLTVL.

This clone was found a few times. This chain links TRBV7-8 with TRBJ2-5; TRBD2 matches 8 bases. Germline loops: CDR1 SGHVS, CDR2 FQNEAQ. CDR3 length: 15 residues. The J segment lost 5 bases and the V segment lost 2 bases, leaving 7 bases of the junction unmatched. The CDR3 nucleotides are TGTGCCAGCAGCTTAATGACGGGAGGGCCCGAGACCCAGTACTTC. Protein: CASSLMTGGPETQYF. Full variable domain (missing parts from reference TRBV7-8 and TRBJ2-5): GAGVSQSPRYKVAKRGQDVALRCDPISGHVSLFWYQQALGQGPEFLTYFQNEAQLDKSGLPSDRFFAERPEGSVSTLKIQRTQQEDSAVYLCASSLMTGGPETQYFGPGTRLLVL.

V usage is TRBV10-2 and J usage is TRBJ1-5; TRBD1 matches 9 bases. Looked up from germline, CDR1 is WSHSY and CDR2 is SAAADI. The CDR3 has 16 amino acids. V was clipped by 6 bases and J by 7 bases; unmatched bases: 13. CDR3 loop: CASSPKDRGMSQPQHF. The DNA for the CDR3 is TGCGCCAGCAGCCCCAAGGACAGGGGCATGAGCCAGCCCCAGCATTTT.

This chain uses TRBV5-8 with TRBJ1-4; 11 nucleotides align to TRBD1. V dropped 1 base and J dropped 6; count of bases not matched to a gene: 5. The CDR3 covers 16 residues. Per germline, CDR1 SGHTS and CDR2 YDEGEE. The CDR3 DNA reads TGTGCCAGCAGCTTGCGGACAGGGGGCGCATATGAAAAACTGTTTTTT. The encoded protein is CASSLRTGGAYEKLFF.

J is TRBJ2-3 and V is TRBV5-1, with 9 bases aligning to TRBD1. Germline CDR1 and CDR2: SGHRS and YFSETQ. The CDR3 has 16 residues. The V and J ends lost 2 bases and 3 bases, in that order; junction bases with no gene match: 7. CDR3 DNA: TGCGCCAGCAGCTTTGAACGGGACAGGGCGACAGATACGCAGTATTTT. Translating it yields CASSFERDRATDTQYF.

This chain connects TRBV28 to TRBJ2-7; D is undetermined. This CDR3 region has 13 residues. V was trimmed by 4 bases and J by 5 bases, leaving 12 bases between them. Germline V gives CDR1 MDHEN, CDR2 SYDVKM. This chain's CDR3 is CASSSTYRDEQYF. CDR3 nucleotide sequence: TGTGCCAGCAGTTCGACGTACAGAGACGAGCAGTACTTC.

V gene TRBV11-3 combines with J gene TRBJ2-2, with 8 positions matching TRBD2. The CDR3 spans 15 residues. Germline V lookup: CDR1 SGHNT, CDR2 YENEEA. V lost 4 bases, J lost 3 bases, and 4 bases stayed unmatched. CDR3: CASSSGRADTGELFF. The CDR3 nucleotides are TGTGCCAGCAGCTCCGGGAGGGCCGACACCGGGGAGCTGTTTTTT.

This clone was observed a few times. CDR3 loop: CASSLAGGTYNEQFF. For the CDR3, the DNA is TGTGCCAGCAGCTTAGCGGGAGGAACCTACAATGAGCAGTTCTTC. The chain joins TRBV11-2 to TRBJ2-1, with 7 bases identical to TRBD2. V trimming: 1 base; J trimming: 2 bases; junction bases outside the gene matches: 2. CDR3 size: 15 residues. The germline gives CDR1 SGHAT, CDR2 FQNNGV.

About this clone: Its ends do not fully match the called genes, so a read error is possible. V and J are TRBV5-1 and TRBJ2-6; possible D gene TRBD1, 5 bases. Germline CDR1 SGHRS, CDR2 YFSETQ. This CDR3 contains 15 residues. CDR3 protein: CASSSTPSGANGLTF. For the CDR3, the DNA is TGCGCCAGCAGCTCGACCCCCTCTGGGGCCAACGGCCTGACTTTC.